This T cell receptor beta chain came from a study of regulatory T cells in long-lasting Graves disease. Unmatched junction bases numbered 7, after V lost 6 bases and J lost 5 bases. The CDR3 has 15 amino acids. Building of the TCR beta libraries involved iRepertoire HTBI primers and Arm-PCR of CDR3 regions. MiXCR, run by TCRdb on the multiplex PCR reads, gives a single entry per CDR3 protein. The sample has approximately 560,000 distinct CDR3 sequences; more than 15% are singletons. Sample time point: newly diagnosed GD, antithyroid drugs for less than 3 months. RNA from PBMCs was the source of the TCR library. This clonotype was seen ten or more times. These data were likewise used in another study, on T cells in Graves' hyperthyroidism and ophthalmopathy.

The chain recombines TRBV12-3 or TRBV12-4 with TRBJ1-5, with 10 bases lining up with TRBD1. The sample was peripheral blood mononuclear cells (PBMCs), taken at new diagnosis, from a patient treated with antithyroid drugs. The receptor was derived from a man aged 18 to 29 with Graves disease. CDR3 region: CASRRTGGRDQPQHF. The CDR3 region has the DNA TGTGCCAGCAGACGGACAGGGGGGAGAGATCAGCCCCAGCATTTT.